This TCR beta chain emerged from a study of T cell responses to AZD1222 COVID-19 vaccine. Trimming pared 5 bases from V and 5 bases from J, leaving 12 bases between. There are 14 residues in the CDR3. Germline loops: CDR1 ENHRY, CDR2 SYGVKD. Generated by immunoSEQ multiplex PCR, the TCRdb table keeps only in-frame clones and is missing some. Of 120,000 or so clones in the sample, more than 65% were seen once. Whole-study results and caveats: Only a handful of individuals given AZD1222 were seropositive at baseline. There were repertoire samples only from the period after the peak T cell response. The sample set comprised mostly white British donors with more females, and clonal diversity was possibly underestimated.

Worth noting for this clone: What it binds is unknown.

The V call is TRBV10-3, the J call TRBJ1-4; D gene ambiguous. The starting material was peripheral blood, obtained 28 days after the second AZD1222 dose. The sequence was collected from an adult who received the AZD1222 COVID-19 vaccine. The CDR3 spells CAISQSGGNEKLFF. The CDR3, as DNA: TGTGCCATCAGTCAATCCGGAGGGAATGAAAAACTGTTTTTT.